This TCR beta chain was found in a study of identical twins. TCRdb recomputed calls from the 5' RACE reads with MiXCR, one row per CDR3 protein. The sample holds 250,000 to 300,000 distinct CDR3 sequences, roughly 8% seen once. V lost 8 bases to trimming and J lost 7 bases, with 20 bases between them. From germline, CDR1 is MNHEY and CDR2 SMNVEV (reference sequence). The CDR3 length is 14 residues. A single count supports this clonotype. This sample also belongs to another study, concerning yellow fever vaccine responses in identical twins.

The chain has TRBV27 and TRBJ1-2, with D perhaps TRBD1 (6 bases). The sequenced sample was CD8+ T cells sorted from blood. This clonotype originated in a woman aged 18-29 years in good health. The DNA for the CDR3 is TGTGCCAGCGGACCACCGGGACACTTCTTTGGCTACACCTTC. This codes for CASGPPGHFFGYTF.